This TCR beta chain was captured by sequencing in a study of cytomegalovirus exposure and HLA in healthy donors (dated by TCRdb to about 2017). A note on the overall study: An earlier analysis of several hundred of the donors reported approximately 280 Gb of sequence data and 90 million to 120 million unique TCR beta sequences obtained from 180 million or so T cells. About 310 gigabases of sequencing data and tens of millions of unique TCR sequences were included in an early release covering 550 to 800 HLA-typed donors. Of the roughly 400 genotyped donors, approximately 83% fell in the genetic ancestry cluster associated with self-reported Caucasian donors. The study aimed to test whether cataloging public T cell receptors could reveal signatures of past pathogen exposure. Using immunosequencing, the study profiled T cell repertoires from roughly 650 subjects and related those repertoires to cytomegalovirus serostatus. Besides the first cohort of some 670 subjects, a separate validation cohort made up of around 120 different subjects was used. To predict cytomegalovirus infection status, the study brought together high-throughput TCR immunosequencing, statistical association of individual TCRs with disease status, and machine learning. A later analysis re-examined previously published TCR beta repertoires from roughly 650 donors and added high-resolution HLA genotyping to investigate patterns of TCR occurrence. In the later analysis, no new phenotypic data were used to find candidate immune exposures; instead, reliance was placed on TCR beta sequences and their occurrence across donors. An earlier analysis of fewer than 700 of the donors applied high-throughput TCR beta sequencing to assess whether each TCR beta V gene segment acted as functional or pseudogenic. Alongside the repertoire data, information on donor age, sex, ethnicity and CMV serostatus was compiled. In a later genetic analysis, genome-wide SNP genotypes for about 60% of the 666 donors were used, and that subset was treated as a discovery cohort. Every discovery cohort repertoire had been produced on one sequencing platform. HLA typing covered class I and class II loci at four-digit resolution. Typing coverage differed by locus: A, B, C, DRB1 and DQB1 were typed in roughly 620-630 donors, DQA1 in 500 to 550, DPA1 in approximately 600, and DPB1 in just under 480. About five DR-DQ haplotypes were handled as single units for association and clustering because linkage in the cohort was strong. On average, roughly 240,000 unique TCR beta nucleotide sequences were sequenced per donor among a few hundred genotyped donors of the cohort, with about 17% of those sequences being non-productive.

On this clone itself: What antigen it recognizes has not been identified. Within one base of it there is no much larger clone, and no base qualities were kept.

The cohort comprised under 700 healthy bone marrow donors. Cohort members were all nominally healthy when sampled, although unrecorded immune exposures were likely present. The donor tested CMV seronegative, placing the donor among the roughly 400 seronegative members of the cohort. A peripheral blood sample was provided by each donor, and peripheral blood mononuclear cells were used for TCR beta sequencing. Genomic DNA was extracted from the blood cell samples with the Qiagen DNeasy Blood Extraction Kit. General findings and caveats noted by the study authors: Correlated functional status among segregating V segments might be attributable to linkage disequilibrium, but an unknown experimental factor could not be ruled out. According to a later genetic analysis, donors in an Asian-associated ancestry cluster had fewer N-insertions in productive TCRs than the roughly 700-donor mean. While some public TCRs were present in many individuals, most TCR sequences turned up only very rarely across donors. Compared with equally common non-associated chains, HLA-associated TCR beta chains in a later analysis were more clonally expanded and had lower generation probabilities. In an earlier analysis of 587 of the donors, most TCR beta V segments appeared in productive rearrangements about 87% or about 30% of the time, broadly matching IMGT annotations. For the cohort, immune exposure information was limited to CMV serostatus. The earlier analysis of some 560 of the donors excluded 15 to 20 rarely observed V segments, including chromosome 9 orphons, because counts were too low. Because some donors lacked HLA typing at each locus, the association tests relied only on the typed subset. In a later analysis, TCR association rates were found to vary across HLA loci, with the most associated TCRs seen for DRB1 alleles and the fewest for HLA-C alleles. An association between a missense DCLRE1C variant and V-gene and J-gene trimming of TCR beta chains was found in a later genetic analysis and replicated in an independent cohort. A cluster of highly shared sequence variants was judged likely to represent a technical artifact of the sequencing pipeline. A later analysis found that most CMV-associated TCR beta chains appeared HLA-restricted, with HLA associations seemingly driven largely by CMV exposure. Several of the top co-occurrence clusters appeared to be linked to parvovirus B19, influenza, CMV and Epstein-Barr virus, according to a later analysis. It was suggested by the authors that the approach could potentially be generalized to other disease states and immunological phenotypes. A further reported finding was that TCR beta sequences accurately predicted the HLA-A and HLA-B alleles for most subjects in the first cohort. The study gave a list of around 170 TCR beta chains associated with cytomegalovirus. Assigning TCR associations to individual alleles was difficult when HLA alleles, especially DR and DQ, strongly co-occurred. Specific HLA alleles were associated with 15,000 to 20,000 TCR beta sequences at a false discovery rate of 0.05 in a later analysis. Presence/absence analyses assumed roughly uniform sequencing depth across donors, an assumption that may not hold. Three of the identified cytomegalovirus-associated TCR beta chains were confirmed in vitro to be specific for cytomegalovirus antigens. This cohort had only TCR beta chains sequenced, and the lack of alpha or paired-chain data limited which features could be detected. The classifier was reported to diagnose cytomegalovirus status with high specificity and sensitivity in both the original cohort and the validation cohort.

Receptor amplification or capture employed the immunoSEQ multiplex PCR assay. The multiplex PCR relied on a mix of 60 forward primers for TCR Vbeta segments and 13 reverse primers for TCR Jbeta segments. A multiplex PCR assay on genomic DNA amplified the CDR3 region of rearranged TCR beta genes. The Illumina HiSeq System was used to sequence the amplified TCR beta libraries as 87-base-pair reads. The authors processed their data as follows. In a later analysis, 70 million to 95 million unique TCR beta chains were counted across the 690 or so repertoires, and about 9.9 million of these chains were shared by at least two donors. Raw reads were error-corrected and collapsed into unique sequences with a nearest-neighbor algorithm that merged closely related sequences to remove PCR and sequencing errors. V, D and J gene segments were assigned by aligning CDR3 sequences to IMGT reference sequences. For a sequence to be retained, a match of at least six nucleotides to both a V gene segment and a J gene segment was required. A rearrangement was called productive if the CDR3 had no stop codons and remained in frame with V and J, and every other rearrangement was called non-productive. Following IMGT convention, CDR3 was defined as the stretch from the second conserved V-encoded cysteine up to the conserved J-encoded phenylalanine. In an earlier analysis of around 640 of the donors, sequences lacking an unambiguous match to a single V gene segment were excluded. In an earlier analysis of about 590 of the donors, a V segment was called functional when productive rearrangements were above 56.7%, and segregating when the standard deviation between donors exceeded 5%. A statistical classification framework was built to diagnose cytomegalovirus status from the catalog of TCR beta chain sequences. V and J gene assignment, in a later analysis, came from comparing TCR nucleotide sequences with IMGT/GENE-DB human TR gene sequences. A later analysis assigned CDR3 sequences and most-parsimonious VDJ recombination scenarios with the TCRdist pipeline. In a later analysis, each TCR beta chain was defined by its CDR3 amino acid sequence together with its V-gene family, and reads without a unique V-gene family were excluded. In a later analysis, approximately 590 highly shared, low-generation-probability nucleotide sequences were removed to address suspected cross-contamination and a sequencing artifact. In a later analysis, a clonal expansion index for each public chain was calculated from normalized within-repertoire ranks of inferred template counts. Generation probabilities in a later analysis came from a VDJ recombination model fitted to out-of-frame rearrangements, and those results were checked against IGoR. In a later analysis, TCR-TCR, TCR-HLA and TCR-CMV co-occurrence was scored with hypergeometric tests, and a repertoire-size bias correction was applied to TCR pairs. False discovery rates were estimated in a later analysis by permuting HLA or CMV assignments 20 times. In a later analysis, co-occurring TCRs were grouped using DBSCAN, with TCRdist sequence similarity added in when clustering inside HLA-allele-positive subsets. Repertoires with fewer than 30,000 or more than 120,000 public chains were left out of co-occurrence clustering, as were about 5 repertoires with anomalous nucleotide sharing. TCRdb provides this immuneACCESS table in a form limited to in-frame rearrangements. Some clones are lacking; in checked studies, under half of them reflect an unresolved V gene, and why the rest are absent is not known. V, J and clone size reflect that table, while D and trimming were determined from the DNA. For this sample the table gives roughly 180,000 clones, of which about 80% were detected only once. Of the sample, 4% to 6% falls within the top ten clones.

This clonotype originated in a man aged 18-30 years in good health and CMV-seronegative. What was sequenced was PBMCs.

The sequence in DNA is TGTGCCAGCAGCTTCCCGGGACAGGGGAGAACCGGGGAGCTGTTTTTT. It translates to CASSFPGQGRTGELFF. The rearrangement joined TRBV7-3 to TRBJ2-2, with 10 bases in between that match TRBD1. Sequences SGHTA (CDR1) and FQGTGA (CDR2) are obtained from the germline V gene. Ends trimmed: V by 3 bases, J by 5 bases; bases unmatched to a gene: 6. The CDR3 starts with the cysteine, ends with the phenylalanine, and has 16 residues. Only the CDR3 portion is preserved as DNA: 48 bases, with reading frame beginning at the first base. Here the CDR3 is joined to the reference TRBV7-3 and TRBJ2-2 genes, and the full variable domain is: GAGVSQTPSNKVTEKGKYVELRCDPISGHTALYWYRQSLGQGPEFLIYFQGTGAADDSGLPNDRFFAVRPEGSVSTLKIQRTERGDSAVYLCASSFPGQGRTGELFFGEGSRLTVL.